The clone carrying this TCR beta chain was counted between two and nine times. What it binds is not known. The data were taken from a study of T cells in Graves' hyperthyroidism and ophthalmopathy. Study-level results: The model forecast ophthalmopathy, anticipating it by a median about six months before onset.

RNA transcripts served as the template for amplifying TCR beta CDR3 regions. HTBI primers were used for first-round RT-PCR of the TCR CDR3. Each CDR3 protein is one row after TCRdb ran MiXCR on the multiplex PCR reads. Of approximately 530,000 distinct CDR3 sequences listed, 16% are singletons. With V trimmed by 3 bases and J by 15 bases, 2 bases remained unmatched. The CDR3 spans 12 residues. From germline, CDR1 is SNHLY and CDR2 FYNNEI. The sequence was obtained from a woman between 18 and 29 years old with Graves' hyperthyroidism. The V gene is TRBV2, the J gene TRBJ2-1; 13 bases map to TRBD2. Input material: blood. The chain's CDR3 is CASSEGLAGRFF. The CDR3 nucleotides are TGTGCCAGCAGTGAGGGACTAGCGGGGCGGTTCTTC.